This section outlines one T cell receptor beta chain sequence together with its context. As yet, its antigen is unknown. Both 60 Vbeta primers and 13 Jbeta primers went into the PCR. TCRdb keeps only in-frame clones here, not all; method: immunoSEQ multiplex PCR. Of 200,000 or so clones listed, 82% are singletons. The record originates from a study of cytomegalovirus exposure and HLA in healthy donors. General study points: Altogether, some 170 TCR beta chains were recorded as cytomegalovirus-associated.

V shed 6 bases and J shed 3 bases, with 15 bases lying between them. CDR1 SNHLY and CDR2 FYNNEI come from the germline V gene. The CDR3 length is 14 residues. Sequencing was done on a sample of PBMCs. The chain links TRBV2 to TRBJ2-7; D gene unclear. The origin of this receptor is a woman in her forties in good health and CMV-seronegative. CDR3 loop: CASRDLDWYYEQYF. In DNA, the CDR3 is TGTGCCAGCAGGGATCTTGACTGGTACTACGAGCAGTACTTC.